This TCR beta chain originates from a study of response to subunit inactivated influenza vaccine. Study-level results: Few new T cells, the authors suggested, are recruited by each seasonal influenza vaccination.

TCRdb redid the calling of the RT-PCR reads with MiXCR, one entry per CDR3 protein. The profile shows over 750,000 distinct CDR3 sequences, about 20% of them singletons. For this clonotype: Its antigen is not known.

Germline V CDR1 and CDR2: MRHNA, SNTAGT. V was pared by 3 bases and J by 2 bases, with 7 bases between. This CDR3 has 13 residues. The chain uses TRBV6-4 and TRBJ1-1; no clear D. The sample consisted of PBMCs from blood, taken less than 6 days after vaccination. The clonotype originates from a man aged 50 to 59 who received an inactivated influenza vaccine. CDR3 sequence (DNA): TGTGCCAGCAGTGAACAGAAAAACACTGAAGCTTTCTTT. Translating gives CASSEQKNTEAFF.